These 19 T cell receptor beta chains originate from one sample sequenced in a study of early T cells in non-severe SARS-CoV-2 infection. TCRdb redid the calling of the 5' RACE reads with MiXCR, one entry per CDR3 protein. In the table there are 35,000 to 50,000 distinct CDR3 sequences, roughly 6.6% of which are singletons. Sequences were obtained from whole blood. Receptors were obtained from an adult who was a healthcare worker with PCR-confirmed SARS-CoV-2 infection or an uninfected control (not recorded which).

In regard to this clonotype: This may stem from a read error, because a much larger clone lies one nucleotide away. The V gene is TRBV4-2, the J gene TRBJ2-7; TRBD1 matches at 8 bases. With 4 bases clipped from V and 2 bases from J, the junction kept 1 base outside the gene matches. CDR3 size: 13 residues. Germline V gives CDR1 LGHNA, CDR2 YNFKEQ. The CDR3 sequence is CASSLDRAYEQYF. CDR3 sequence (DNA): TGTGCCAGCAGCCTGGACAGGGCCTACGAGCAGTACTTC.

This clonotype was seen more than once but under ten times. The chain has TRBV3-1 and TRBJ2-7, with D possibly TRBD1 on 5 matching bases. Per germline, CDR1 LGHDT and CDR2 YNNKEL (reference sequence). This CDR3 is 15 amino acids long. The V and J ends lost 0 bases and 7 bases respectively, with 16 bases between them. DNA of the CDR3: TGTGCCAGCAGCCAAGAGTTGGACACCTCGTGGGAGCAGTACTTC. Protein sequence: CASSQELDTSWEQYF.

The chain employs TRBV7-3 and TRBJ2-2, with a possible D match to TRBD1 (5 bases). Germline values: CDR1 SGHTA, CDR2 FQGTGA. Trimming left V 1 base short and J 7 bases short, with 10 bases between. The CDR3 totals 14 residues. The DNA of the CDR3 is TGTGCCAGCAGCTTAAGAAGGGGCGGCGGGGAGCTGTTTTTT. This encodes CASSLRRGGGELFF.

There are many counts of this clonotype. The rearrangement uses TRBV20-1 and TRBJ1-5; D not resolved. Trimming took 3 bases from V and 3 from J, leaving 15 bases between them. This CDR3 has 15 residues. Germline lookup yields CDR1 DFQATT and CDR2 SNEGSKA (reference sequence). CDR3 in DNA: TGCAGTGCTAGGCCCCGGGGAGTCCCCAATCAGCCCCAGCATTTT. Protein sequence: CSARPRGVPNQPQHF.

This clonotype was found a few times. This chain connects TRBV4-3 to TRBJ1-5; tentative D call: TRBD1 (5 bases). This CDR3 is 17 amino acids long. Germline CDR1 LGHNA, CDR2 YSLEER. V was shortened by 0 bases and J by 0 bases, with 12 bases between the two germline ends. In nucleotides, the CDR3 is TGCGCCAGCAGCCAAGACGCAGGGACGTATAGCAATCAGCCCCAGCATTTT. Protein: CASSQDAGTYSNQPQHF.

This clonotype occurred many times. The CDR3 coding sequence is TGTGCCAGCAGCGAGGGACTGGCGAGGGGGCAGTTCTTC. It is translated as CASSEGLARGQFF. This chain joins TRBV9 and TRBJ2-1; weak D call: TRBD2 (6 bases). The V end was cut by 3 bases, the J end by 12 bases, with 16 bases between. Per germline, CDR1 SGDLS and CDR2 YYNGEE. The CDR3 runs to 13 residues.

The rearrangement uses TRBV5-1 and TRBJ2-7, with D perhaps being TRBD1 or TRBD2 (5 bases each). CDR3 length equals 13 residues. CDR1 is SGHRS, CDR2 YFSETQ, per germline. Trimming removed 3 bases from V and 0 bases from J, with 7 bases in between. CDR3 region: CASSWDRSYEQYF. The DNA of the CDR3 is TGCGCCAGCAGCTGGGACCGCTCCTACGAGCAGTACTTC.

The table lists this clonotype with a few counts. V is TRBV24-1 and J is TRBJ2-6, with no clear D. CDR3 length equals 14 residues. The V end lost 9 bases, the J end lost 0 bases, and 8 bases lay between the germline ends. The germline V gene encodes CDR1 KGHDR and CDR2 SFDVKD. CDR3 DNA: TGTGCCACCGCGGCAAGCTCTGGGGCCAACGTCCTGACTTTC. It translates to CATAASSGANVLTF.

This clonotype was observed at least ten times. V usage is TRBV19 and J usage is TRBJ2-6; D tentatively fits TRBD1 or TRBD2 (5 bases each). The CDR3 spans 15 residues. CDR1 and CDR2 (germline): LNHDA, SQIVND (reference sequence). V was clipped by 7 bases and J by 1 base, with 11 bases between them. This CDR3 reads CASTTWGSGANVLTF. The CDR3 nucleotides are TGTGCCAGTACCACTTGGGGGTCTGGGGCCAACGTCCTGACTTTC.

The sample holds many counts of this clonotype. The chain combines TRBV6-2 or TRBV6-3 with TRBJ2-7; TRBD1 might be the D (5 bases). Germline V CDR1 and CDR2: MNHEY, SVGEGT. This CDR3 region has 11 residues. Trimming removed 6 bases from V and 2 bases from J, with 5 bases in between. CDR3 protein: CASSRAYEQYF. The CDR3 DNA follows: TGTGCCAGCAGCAGGGCCTACGAGCAGTACTTC.

This clonotype was seen ten or more times. The V and J genes are TRBV7-9 and TRBJ2-7, with 9 bases that match TRBD1. CDR1 is SEHNR and CDR2 is FQNEAQ in the germline V gene (reference sequence). V was clipped by 5 bases and J by 3 bases; unmatched bases: 11. The CDR3 length is 16 residues. The CDR3 region has the DNA TGTGCCAGCAGCCGGCATCGGGACAGGGTAGACTACGAGCAGTACTTC. The encoded protein is CASSRHRDRVDYEQYF.

This clonotype was counted at least ten times. The genes are TRBV5-1 and TRBJ2-2; possible D gene TRBD2, 5 bases. The V end lost 0 bases, the J end lost 1 base, and 7 bases lay between the germline ends. The CDR3 has 15 amino acids. The germline CDR1 and CDR2 sequences are SGHRS and YFSETQ. The chain's CDR3 is CASSLAEGNTGELFF. CDR3 coding DNA: TGCGCCAGCAGCTTGGCCGAGGGGAACACCGGGGAGCTGTTTTTT.

The V call is TRBV29-1, the J call TRBJ1-2; a possible D gene is TRBD1 (6 bases). Deletions cut 5 bases from V and 2 bases from J, with 9 bases between. The germline gives CDR1 SQVTM, CDR2 ANQGSEA. This CDR3 contains 12 residues. The CDR3 sequence: CSVNRENYGYTF. DNA of the CDR3: TGCAGCGTTAACAGGGAAAACTATGGCTACACCTTC.

The rearrangement uses TRBV10-1 and TRBJ1-6, with D uncertain. Trimming left V 3 bases short and J 7 bases short, with 10 bases between. CDR3 length: 14 amino acids. Per the germline V gene, CDR1 is WNHNN and CDR2 is SYGVQD (reference sequence). The CDR3 here is CASSEIPGNSPLHF. CDR3 bases: TGCGCCAGCAGTGAAATCCCGGGGAATTCACCCCTCCACTTT.

J is TRBJ2-1 and V is TRBV10-3, with 10 bases fitting TRBD2. CDR3 length: 15 residues. Germline lookup yields CDR1 ENHRY and CDR2 SYGVKD. The ends lost 0 bases at V and 4 bases at J; junction bases unmatched: 0. CDR3 bases: TGTGCCATCAGTGAGTCTAGCGGGGGGTACAATGAGCAGTTCTTC. This sequence encodes CAISESSGGYNEQFF.

Ten or more counts support this clonotype. The V call is TRBV12-5, the J call TRBJ2-5, with 7 nucleotides matching TRBD1. Germline CDR1 reads LGHNT; CDR2 reads FRNRAP. Trimming took 2 bases from V and 4 from J; bases not matched to a gene: 4. CDR3 size: 14 residues. The CDR3 sequence is CASGLYRGAETQYF. CDR3 nucleotide sequence: TGTGCTAGTGGTTTGTACAGGGGAGCAGAGACCCAGTACTTC.

This clonotype was detected many times. This chain connects TRBV7-8 to TRBJ2-1; TRBD2 agrees at 10 bases. Germline-derived CDR1 and CDR2 are SGHVS and FQNEAQ. There are 16 residues in the CDR3. The V gene end was trimmed by 5 bases and the J gene end by 6 bases; junction bases not matched to a gene: 10. CDR3 residues: CASSPYRVAGGNEQFF. CDR3 coding DNA: TGTGCCAGCAGCCCCTATAGGGTAGCGGGGGGCAATGAGCAGTTCTTC.

The table lists this clonotype with many counts. The chain has TRBV11-2 and TRBJ2-7; D is unresolved. The CDR3 is made up of 15 amino acids. V lost 1 base, J lost 2 bases, and 12 bases lay in between. Germline loops: CDR1 SGHAT, CDR2 FQNNGV. CDR3 sequence (DNA): TGTGCCAGCAGCTTAGCGAACTTACCTCCCTACGAGCAGTACTTC. Its protein product is CASSLANLPPYEQYF.

There are many counts of this clonotype. The rearrangement joins TRBV20-1 to TRBJ2-7; D is uncertain. This CDR3 is 15 amino acids long. Looked up from germline, CDR1 is DFQATT and CDR2 is SNEGSKA (reference sequence). Trimming pared 5 bases from V and 2 bases from J, leaving 19 bases between. This CDR3 is CSADSLIGSTYEQYF. CDR3 DNA: TGCAGTGCTGATAGTTTGATCGGTTCTACCTACGAGCAGTACTTC.